The T cell receptor beta chain described here comes from a study of cytomegalovirus exposure and HLA in healthy donors. Study-wide results and limits: In an earlier analysis, in some 500 donors, most V segments appeared productive either ~87% or ~30% of the time. Clonal expansion was found to be greater in HLA-associated TCR beta chains than in equally common others in a later analysis.

The PCR had 60 Vbeta and 13 Jbeta primers. The authors' processing: Counted up in a later analysis, unique TCR beta chains came to about 80 million, with around 9.9 million shared. The method was immunoSEQ multiplex PCR; TCRdb's version includes in-frame clones alone and lacks a portion of them. The D gene and trimming were derived from the DNA, and the V and J assignments and clone size from that table. The table has more than 80,000 clones, roughly 74% seen once. Looked up from germline, CDR1 is MDHEN and CDR2 is SYDVKM. CDR3 length: 13 residues. Trimming removed 4 bases at V and 7 bases at J, with 11 bases between. As for this clone: The antigen remains undetermined.

This sequence was found in a female donor in good health and CMV-seropositive. The rearrangement joins TRBV28 to TRBJ1-5; a possible D gene is TRBD1 (6 bases). Material for sequencing was PBMCs. The CDR3 coding sequence is TGTGCCAGCAGTTGGCCGGGGGGCCAGCCCCAGCATTTT. It yields the protein CASSWPGGQPQHF.